Presented here are 21 T cell receptor beta chains from one specimen sequenced in a study of T-cell reconstitution after alpha-beta-depleted transplantation in children. As it was prepared, the TCRbeta library received unique molecular identifiers. Via MiXCR, TCRdb re-called the PCR reads, giving one row per CDR3 protein. The sample includes about 610,000 distinct CDR3 sequences, 10% to 13% of them seen just once. The sample here was PBMCs from the stem cell graft donor, taken from the stem cell graft. These TCRs come from a human donor who donated a stem cell graft to a child with acute myeloid leukemia.

There are a few counts of this clonotype. The chain uses TRBV28 and TRBJ2-1, with D perhaps TRBD1 or TRBD2 (5 bases each). CDR3 length equals 15 residues. V lost 10 bases to trimming and J lost 2 bases, with 18 bases between them. Germline V CDR1 and CDR2: MDHEN, SYDVKM. The CDR3 region has the DNA TGTGCCACCCACACTTTCCGGGACCCCTACAATGAGCAGTTCTTC. Its protein product is CATHTFRDPYNEQFF.

This clonotype showed up just a few times. No conserved phenylalanine or tryptophan ends this CDR3, so it is likely a read error. No DNA is shown, since the ends of the CDR3 on it are uncertain; the CDR3 is the one TCRdb lists. CDR3 region: CASSQWNSGLTRIL. The rearrangement joins TRBV3-1 to TRBJ2-7; the table names TRBD2, a call not compared with the DNA. The CDR3 comprises 14 residues, both ends counted. In germline, CDR1 is LGHDT, CDR2 YNNKEL (reference sequence).

This clonotype was detected a few times. This sequence joins TRBV5-1 and TRBJ2-5, with TRBD2 matching 12 bases. The CDR3 covers 17 residues. Germline V gene data show CDR1 as SGHRS and CDR2 as YFSETQ. The V and J ends lost 0 bases and 5 bases, in that order; junction bases with no gene match: 8. Written as DNA, the CDR3 is TGCGCCAGCAGCTTGGGCCTAGCGGGAGGGCCGCGTGAGACCCAGTACTTC. Encoded protein: CASSLGLAGGPRETQYF.

In this sample, this clonotype turned up many times. The rearrangement links TRBV9 to TRBJ1-5; 7 bases are shared with TRBD1. Unmatched junction bases numbered 4, after V lost 4 bases and J lost 3 bases. CDR1 and CDR2 from the germline V gene are SGDLS and YYNGEE. The CDR3 covers 14 residues. CDR3 loop: CASSPQGVNQPQHF. CDR3 nucleotides: TGTGCCAGCAGCCCCCAGGGGGTCAATCAGCCCCAGCATTTT.

CDR3 nucleotides: TGTGCCAGCAGCTTCGGACAGAGTAATGAAAAACTGTTTTTT. Translating it yields CASSFGQSNEKLFF. This chain links TRBV5-6 with TRBJ1-4, with D perhaps matching TRBD1 (6 bases). The CDR3 totals 14 residues. Germline CDR1 SGHDT, CDR2 YYEEEE. Trimming removed 2 bases from V and 4 bases from J, with 9 bases in between.

This clonotype has ten or more counts. V usage is TRBV10-3 and J usage is TRBJ2-5, with 9 bases lining up with TRBD2. This CDR3 spans 14 amino acids. Germline V gene lookup returns CDR1 ENHRY and CDR2 SYGVKD. V was clipped by 11 bases and J by 1 base; unmatched bases: 8. CDR3 coding DNA: TGTGCCGTCCGAGCGGGAGGCAGCCAAGAGACCCAGTACTTC. It specifies CAVRAGGSQETQYF.

In its sample, this clonotype was seen a few times. This sequence joins TRBV7-2 and TRBJ2-3, with TRBD2 matching over 7 bases. J lost 2 bases, V lost 0 bases, and 11 bases had no gene match. CDR3 size: 18 residues. Germline values: CDR1 SGHTA, CDR2 FQGNSA. CDR3 loop: CASSLAAFLAGYTDTQYF. The CDR3 DNA follows: TGTGCCAGCAGCTTAGCCGCCTTTTTAGCGGGCTACACAGATACGCAGTATTTT.

In its sample, this clonotype was seen many times. The CDR3 here is CASSLGTGGNTGELFF. CDR3 coding DNA: TGTGCCAGCAGTTTGGGGACGGGAGGGAACACCGGGGAGCTGTTTTTT. The chain is built from TRBV27 and TRBJ2-2, with 7 bases that match TRBD2. In germline, CDR1 is MNHEY, CDR2 SMNVEV (reference sequence). This CDR3 is built from 16 residues. J was trimmed by 1 base and V by 3 bases; bases with no gene match: 5.

This clonotype was detected a few times. The V call is TRBV4-3, the J call TRBJ1-5, with 10 bases matching TRBD1. There are 18 residues in the CDR3. The ends lost 4 bases at V and 0 bases at J; junction bases unmatched: 9. Germline CDR1 LGHNA, CDR2 YSLEER. DNA for the CDR3: TGCGCCAGCAGCCTCGGGACAGGGGACCTATATAGCAATCAGCCCCAGCATTTT. Amino acid sequence: CASSLGTGDLYSNQPQHF.

This clonotype occurred a few times. The chain joins TRBV7-9 to TRBJ2-3, with 13 bases identical to TRBD2. CDR3 length: 15 amino acids. Germline trimming cut 7 bases from V and 6 bases from J; bases unmatched to any gene: 7. The germline V gene encodes CDR1 SEHNR and CDR2 FQNEAQ (reference sequence). The CDR3 is CASTTTSGRPDTQYF. As DNA, the CDR3 is TGTGCCAGCACCACGACTAGCGGGAGGCCCGATACGCAGTATTTT.

This clonotype was seen repeatedly, ten times or more. This rearrangement joins TRBV6-1 to TRBJ1-1; 7 bases are shared with TRBD1. With V trimmed by 7 bases and J by 4 bases, 9 bases remained unmatched. The CDR3 totals 14 residues. CDR1 MNHNS and CDR2 SASEGT come from the germline V gene. The CDR3 nucleotides read TGTGCCAGCAAACCACAGGGGACGGTCACTGAAGCTTTCTTT. This codes for CASKPQGTVTEAFF.

In this sample, this clonotype turned up a few times. The chain couples TRBV5-1 to TRBJ2-1, with 10 bases that match TRBD2. The J segment lost 5 bases and the V segment lost 0 bases, leaving 5 bases of the junction unmatched. Germline CDR1 reads SGHRS; CDR2 reads YFSETQ. CDR3 length: 16 residues. The CDR3 loop reads CASSLVLAGVNNEQFF. The CDR3 nucleotides read TGCGCCAGCAGCTTGGTCCTAGCGGGAGTTAACAATGAGCAGTTCTTC.

This sequence joins TRBV10-3 and TRBJ2-2; no reliable D call. CDR3 length: 13 residues. The germline V gene encodes CDR1 ENHRY and CDR2 SYGVKD. Trimming removed 0 bases from V and 6 bases from J, with 5 bases in between. Here the CDR3 DNA reads TGTGCCATCAGTGAGTCCAGACCCGGGGAGCTGTTTTTT. It encodes CAISESRPGELFF.

This chain joins TRBV29-1 and TRBJ1-3; 7 bases align to TRBD1. CDR1 is SQVTM and CDR2 is ANQGSEA in the germline V gene. CDR3 length: 16 amino acids. V shed 0 bases and J 2 bases; nucleotides not matched to a gene: 7. The CDR3 here is CSVEDTLGTAGNTIYF. In DNA form, the CDR3 reads TGCAGCGTTGAAGATACCCTGGGGACAGCTGGAAACACCATATATTTT.

Points on this clonotype: The junction departs from germline at one end; a sequencing error may be responsible. J is TRBJ2-4 and V is TRBV7-2; D not certain. Per the germline V gene, CDR1 is SGHTA and CDR2 is FQGNSA. The CDR3 covers 15 residues. The DNA of the CDR3 is TGTGCCAACAGCCCCCGACTTCTAGCCAAAAACATTCAGTACTTC. Residues: CANSPRLLAKNIQYF.

The chain is built from TRBV4-3 and TRBJ2-5; D gene ambiguous. There are 17 residues in the CDR3. The germline CDR1 and CDR2 sequences are LGHNA and YSLEER. V was trimmed by 0 bases and J by 2 bases, leaving 16 bases between them. The CDR3 region has the DNA TGCGCCAGCAGCCAAGATCCGGCTCCAGGACCGCAAGAGACCCAGTACTTC. This translates into CASSQDPAPGPQETQYF.

In its sample, this clonotype was seen a few times. The chain has TRBV20-1 and TRBJ2-1, with D unclear. The germline V and J ends were trimmed by 1 base and 6 bases, with 4 bases remaining between them. The CDR3 has 11 amino acids. CDR1 is DFQATT and CDR2 is SNEGSKA in the germline V gene (reference sequence). The CDR3 sequence is CSARGINEQFF. CDR3 in DNA: TGCAGTGCTAGAGGGATCAATGAGCAGTTCTTC.

This clonotype showed up many times. This chain joins TRBV12-3 or TRBV12-4 and TRBJ1-4, with 7 bases fitting TRBD1. There are 13 residues in the CDR3. The V gene end was trimmed by 4 bases and the J gene end by 7 bases; junction bases not matched to a gene: 3. The CDR3 loop is CASSSRGAEKLFF. The CDR3 nucleotides are TGTGCCAGCAGTTCCAGGGGGGCTGAAAAACTGTTTTTT.

This clonotype was seen at least ten times. The chain has TRBV9 and TRBJ2-5; TRBD2 aligns across 7 bases. The CDR3 spans 15 residues. The V segment lost 0 bases and the J segment 7 bases; nucleotides outside the gene matches: 9. Germline V gene sequence: CDR1 SGDLS, CDR2 YYNGEE. CDR3 region: CASSVGQGWTRTQYF. The CDR3 region has the DNA TGTGCCAGCAGCGTAGGGCAAGGGTGGACTAGGACCCAGTACTTC.

The chain uses TRBV30 and TRBJ2-1, with D hard to call. Per the germline V gene, CDR1 is GTSNPN and CDR2 is SVGIG (reference sequence). CDR3 length: 12 amino acids. Trimming removed 5 bases from V and 1 base from J, with 6 bases in between. The CDR3 sequence: CAWGDSYNEQFF. CDR3 nucleotides: TGTGCCTGGGGAGATTCCTACAATGAGCAGTTCTTC.

Ten or more counts support this clonotype. V and J are TRBV5-1 and TRBJ2-5; tentative D call: TRBD2 (6 bases). The length of the CDR3 is 14 residues. Deletions cut 0 bases from V and 0 bases from J, with 6 bases between. The germline V gene encodes CDR1 SGHRS and CDR2 YFSETQ. CDR3 region: CASSLGTNQETQYF. The CDR3 DNA is TGCGCCAGCAGCTTGGGGACTAACCAAGAGACCCAGTACTTC.